The 25 T cell receptor beta chains below all came from one sample that was sequenced in a study of blood T cell repertoires in COVID-19. Assay used: immunoSEQ multiplex PCR; TCRdb lists only in-frame clones, some missing. The data hold roughly 250,000 clones, with 75% to 90% observed a single time. The sequencing sample was made of PBMCs or T cells enriched from blood (not recorded which). The receptors here all came from a young woman with acute COVID-19.

This clone was detected only once. The J gene is TRBJ2-1, the V gene TRBV4-1; 9 positions agree with TRBD1. The J segment lost 5 bases and the V segment lost 3 bases, leaving 5 bases of the junction unmatched. Germline CDR1 is MGHRA and CDR2 is YSYEKL. CDR3 size: 15 residues. CDR3 bases: TGCGCCAGCAGCCAGTCCGGGACAGGGCACAATGAGCAGTTCTTC. The encoded protein is CASSQSGTGHNEQFF.

This sequence joins TRBV28 and TRBJ1-2, with 10 bases that match TRBD1. The CDR3 consists of 15 residues. In germline, CDR1 is MDHEN, CDR2 SYDVKM. J gave up 2 bases and V 7 bases, and 7 bases lay outside the gene matches. CDR3 loop: CASTGGTGANYGYTF. In nucleotides, the CDR3 is TGTGCCAGCACTGGCGGGACAGGGGCCAACTATGGCTACACCTTC.

This chain links TRBV10-3 with TRBJ1-4, with TRBD1 as a possible D gene (5 bases). CDR1 ENHRY and CDR2 SYGVKD come from the germline V gene. The CDR3 sequence is 14 residues long. Between the trimmed V and J ends, which lost 6 bases and 5 bases, there was a span of 13 bases. DNA of the CDR3: TGTGCCATCAGGGGGGGGACGGAGAATGAAAAACTGTTTTTT. Protein sequence: CAIRGGTENEKLFF.

V is TRBV6-1 and J is TRBJ2-7; 8 bases line up with TRBD1. Trimming cost V 2 bases and J 5 bases; bases outside gene matches: 8. The CDR3 is 15 residues long. In germline, CDR1 is MNHNS, CDR2 SASEGT. Written as DNA, the CDR3 is TGTGCCAGCAGTGAACCGGGACAGGTTAACGACGAGCAGTACTTC. Protein sequence: CASSEPGQVNDEQYF.

This chain joins TRBV7-3 and TRBJ2-1; possibly TRBD2 for D (5 bases). The V end lost 3 bases, the J end lost 0 bases, and 9 bases lay between the germline ends. This CDR3 is 15 amino acids long. CDR1 and CDR2 from the germline V gene are SGHTA and FQGTGA. This CDR3 reads CASSLSGSSYNEQFF. The CDR3 nucleotides are TGTGCCAGCAGCTTGAGCGGAAGCTCCTACAATGAGCAGTTCTTC.

V usage is TRBV28 and J usage is TRBJ2-2; D remains unclear. Trimming shortened V by 6 bases and J by 1 base, and 9 bases separated the two germline ends. Germline V gene sequence: CDR1 MDHEN, CDR2 SYDVKM. The CDR3 extends over 14 amino acids. The CDR3 nucleotides read TGTGCCAGCAGGCCTCATAGGAACACCGGGGAGCTGTTTTTT. Encoded protein: CASRPHRNTGELFF.

V and J are TRBV2 and TRBJ2-3, with D maybe TRBD1 (8 bases). The CDR3 extends over 17 amino acids. V was shortened by 6 bases and J by 0 bases, with 19 bases between the two germline ends. CDR1 SNHLY and CDR2 FYNNEI come from the germline V gene. The DNA of the CDR3 is TGTGCCAGCAGCGACAGGGGACTAAGTACTAGCACAGATACGCAGTATTTT. Protein sequence: CASSDRGLSTSTDTQYF.

The chain uses TRBV19 and TRBJ1-5; possibly TRBD1 for D (6 bases). Germline V gene data show CDR1 as LNHDA and CDR2 as SQIVND (reference sequence). V lost 6 bases and J lost 0, with 24 bases in between. CDR3 length: 19 residues. The CDR3 bases are TGTGCCAGTAGCATAAACCGAGCCGGGACACATTATAGCAATCAGCCCCAGCATTTT. Protein: CASSINRAGTHYSNQPQHF.

The chain has TRBV11-2 and TRBJ2-1; TRBD2 agrees at 8 bases. The germline V gene has CDR1 SGHAT and CDR2 FQNNGV. This CDR3 is 15 amino acids long. Germline trimming cut 5 bases from V and 8 bases from J; bases unmatched to any gene: 11. Here the CDR3 DNA reads TGTGCCAGCAGCCTGAGCGGGGGTGGGGGCGATGAGCAGTTCTTC. Its protein product is CASSLSGGGGDEQFF.

This chain joins TRBV24-1 and TRBJ2-2, with D perhaps matching TRBD2 (6 bases). V lost 9 bases to trimming and J lost 4 bases, with 14 bases between them. CDR3 length: 14 residues. The germline V gene encodes CDR1 KGHDR and CDR2 SFDVKD. CDR3 residues: CATRGNPTTGELFF. CDR3 sequence (DNA): TGTGCCACCCGGGGGAACCCGACCACCGGGGAGCTGTTTTTT.

The chain has TRBV30 and TRBJ2-2; no clear D gene. V lost 1 base, J lost 7 bases, and 4 bases lay in between. CDR3 length equals 11 residues. The germline gives CDR1 GTSNPN, CDR2 SVGIG (reference sequence). The CDR3 DNA sequence: TGTGCCTGGAGTGAGAGCGGGGAGCTGTTTTTT. This encodes CAWSESGELFF. Supplemented by reference TRBV30 and TRBJ2-2, the full variable domain reads SQTIHQWPATLVQPVGSPLSLECTVEGTSNPNLYWYRQAAGRGLQLLFYSVGIGQISSEVPQNLSASRPQDRQFILSSKKLLLSDSGFYLCAWSESGELFFGEGSRLTVL.

This sequence joins TRBV28 and TRBJ1-5; maybe TRBD1 (6 bases). The V gene's germline CDR1 is MDHEN and CDR2 SYDVKM. The CDR3 sequence is 17 residues long. Trimming left V 6 bases short and J 0 bases short, with 18 bases between. In nucleotides, the CDR3 is TGTGCCAGCAGATTTCTGGACAGCAAGTATAGCAATCAGCCCCAGCATTTT. As protein: CASRFLDSKYSNQPQHF.

This sequence joins TRBV6-5 and TRBJ2-5; 8 positions agree with TRBD2. The trim removed 5 bases at V and 5 bases at J, leaving 7 bases unmatched. In germline, CDR1 is MNHEY, CDR2 SVGAGI. The length of the CDR3 is 14 residues. The CDR3 reads CASSRPGLGETQYF. The CDR3 DNA sequence: TGTGCCAGCAGTCGCCCGGGACTAGGGGAGACCCAGTACTTC.

The chain links TRBV11-2 to TRBJ2-3; 10 bases are a match to TRBD2. V dropped 4 bases and J dropped 8; count of bases not matched to a gene: 9. Germline-derived CDR1 and CDR2 are SGHAT and FQNNGV. This CDR3 is 15 amino acids long. The CDR3 reads CASSWTSGLSGTQYF. The CDR3 DNA is TGTGCCAGCAGCTGGACTAGCGGACTTTCGGGTACGCAGTATTTT.

On this clone itself: This sample includes further DNA sequences coding for the same CDR3. The chain couples TRBV28 to TRBJ1-5; possibly TRBD1 for D (6 bases). V dropped 2 bases and J dropped 1 base, with 6 bases sitting between them. Germline V lookup: CDR1 MDHEN, CDR2 SYDVKM. The CDR3 runs 14 residues. The CDR3 DNA follows: TGTGCCAGCAGTTTAGGGGGCAGCAATCAGCCCCAGCATTTT. Amino acid sequence: CASSLGGSNQPQHF.

The chain has TRBV5-1 and TRBJ1-2, with 8 bases matching TRBD1. The V segment lost 0 bases and the J segment 6 bases; nucleotides outside the gene matches: 10. The germline gives CDR1 SGHRS, CDR2 YFSETQ. CDR3 length: 16 residues. The chain's CDR3 is CASSLAGTGELNGYTF. In DNA, the CDR3 is TGCGCCAGCAGCTTGGCCGGGACAGGAGAACTTAATGGCTACACCTTC.

The chain carries TRBV7-3 and TRBJ1-6; tentative D call: TRBD1 (6 bases). V lost 1 base and J lost 7, with 14 bases in between. Germline CDR1 SGHTA, CDR2 FQGTGA. The CDR3 totals 16 residues. As DNA, the CDR3 is TGTGCCAGCAGCTTAATGGGCAGGGGACGAAATTCACCCCTCCACTTT. It codes for CASSLMGRGRNSPLHF.

The chain is built from TRBV28 and TRBJ2-2, with TRBD2 identical over 7 bases. V gave up 8 bases and J gave up 8 bases; unmatched junction bases: 14. The germline V gene encodes CDR1 MDHEN and CDR2 SYDVKM. The CDR3 contains 15 residues. DNA of the CDR3: TGTGCCAGCCTGGGGAGCGGGATGGTCAAGGGGGAGCTGTTTTTT. As protein: CASLGSGMVKGELFF.

The chain is built from TRBV28 and TRBJ1-6; D might be TRBD1 (5 bases). V was shortened by 6 bases and J by 5 bases, with 14 bases between the two germline ends. Germline CDR1 MDHEN, CDR2 SYDVKM. The CDR3 runs to 15 residues. The CDR3 is CASSPGGVDNSPLHF. The CDR3 bases are TGTGCCAGCAGCCCGGGGGGGGTTGATAATTCACCCCTCCACTTT.

The rearrangement joins TRBV2 to TRBJ2-7; D possibly corresponds to TRBD2 (5 bases). The germline V and J ends were trimmed by 7 bases and 4 bases, with 17 bases remaining between them. There are 14 residues in the CDR3. Germline assignment: CDR1 SNHLY and CDR2 FYNNEI. CDR3 in DNA: TGTGCCAGCATGTCTCCGGACTCCATTTACGAGCAGTACTTC. Residues: CASMSPDSIYEQYF.

The V gene is TRBV6-1, the J gene TRBJ2-2; D gene unclear. Germline V gives CDR1 MNHNS, CDR2 SASEGT. The CDR3 sequence is 12 residues long. Between the trimmed V and J ends, which lost 2 bases and 7 bases, there was a span of 5 bases. In DNA form, the CDR3 reads TGTGCCAGCAGTGAACAGATCGGGGAGCTGTTTTTT. Its protein is CASSEQIGELFF.

The chain has TRBV29-1 and TRBJ1-4; TRBD1 agrees at 12 bases. The V gene's germline CDR1 is SQVTM and CDR2 ANQGSEA. The length of the CDR3 is 14 residues. With 7 bases clipped from V and 7 bases from J, the junction kept 7 bases outside the gene matches. The CDR3 DNA reads as TGCAGCGCAGGGACAGGGGGCAGGGGTGAAAAACTGTTTTTT. Its protein is CSAGTGGRGEKLFF.

The chain couples TRBV9 to TRBJ2-5; TRBD2 agrees at 8 bases. The CDR3 contains 14 residues. The germline CDR1 and CDR2 sequences are SGDLS and YYNGEE. With V trimmed by 3 bases and J by 4 bases, 5 bases remained unmatched. CDR3 region: CASSESGGRETQYF. CDR3 coding DNA: TGTGCCAGCAGCGAATCGGGAGGGAGAGAGACCCAGTACTTC.

This rearrangement joins TRBV9 to TRBJ2-4, with D tentatively TRBD2 (5 bases). The CDR3 is 14 amino acids. Germline loops: CDR1 SGDLS, CDR2 YYNGEE. Trimming stripped 0 bases from V and 7 bases from J, with 11 bases between. The CDR3 DNA reads TGTGCCAGCAGCGTAGGGGGAGTGGACAACATTCAGTACTTC. Translating it yields CASSVGGVDNIQYF.

J is TRBJ1-5 and V is TRBV19; possible D gene TRBD1, 6 bases. Germline lookup yields CDR1 LNHDA and CDR2 SQIVND (reference sequence). The CDR3 has 16 amino acids. Trimming removed 5 bases at V and 0 bases at J, with 14 bases between. The DNA of the CDR3 is TGTGCCAGTAGTTTAAACAGGGCCCTTAGCAATCAGCCCCAGCATTTT. Amino acids: CASSLNRALSNQPQHF. Filled out from reference TRBV19 and TRBJ1-5, the complete variable domain reads DGGITQSPKYLFRKEGQNVTLSCEQNLNHDAMYWYRQDPGQGLRLIYYSQIVNDFQKGDIAEGYSVSREKKESFPLTVTSAQKNPTAFYLCASSLNRALSNQPQHFGDGTRLSIL.